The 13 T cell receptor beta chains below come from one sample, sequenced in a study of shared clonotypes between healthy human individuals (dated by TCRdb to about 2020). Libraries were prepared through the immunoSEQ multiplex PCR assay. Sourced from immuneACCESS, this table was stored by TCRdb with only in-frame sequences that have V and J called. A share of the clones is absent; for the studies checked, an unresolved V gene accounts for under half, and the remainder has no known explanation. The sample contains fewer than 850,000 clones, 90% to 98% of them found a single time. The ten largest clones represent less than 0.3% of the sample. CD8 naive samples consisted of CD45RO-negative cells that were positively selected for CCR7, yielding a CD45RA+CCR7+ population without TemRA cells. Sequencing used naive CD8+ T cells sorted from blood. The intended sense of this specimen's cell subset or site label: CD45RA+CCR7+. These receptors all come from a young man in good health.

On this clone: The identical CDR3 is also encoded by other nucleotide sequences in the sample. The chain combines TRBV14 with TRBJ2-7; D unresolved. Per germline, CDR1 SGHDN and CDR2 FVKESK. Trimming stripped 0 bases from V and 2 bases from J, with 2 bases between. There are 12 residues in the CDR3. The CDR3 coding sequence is TGTGCCAGCAGCCAAGACCCCTACGAGCAGTACTTC. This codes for CASSQDPYEQYF. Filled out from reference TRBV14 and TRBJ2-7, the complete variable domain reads EAGVTQFPSHSVIEKGQTVTLRCDPISGHDNLYWYRRVMGKEIKFLLHFVKESKQDESGMPNNRFLAERTGGTYSTLKVQPAELEDSGVYFCASSQDPYEQYFGPGTRLTVT.

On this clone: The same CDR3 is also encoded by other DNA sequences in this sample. The CDR3 nucleotides are TGTGCCAGCTCACCACCCTCCTACGAGCAGTACTTC. Amino acid sequence: CASSPPSYEQYF. The chain carries TRBV18 and TRBJ2-7; D remains unclear. Trimming pared 0 bases from V and 0 bases from J, leaving 0 bases between. CDR3 length equals 12 residues. Germline lookup yields CDR1 KGHSH and CDR2 LQKENI.

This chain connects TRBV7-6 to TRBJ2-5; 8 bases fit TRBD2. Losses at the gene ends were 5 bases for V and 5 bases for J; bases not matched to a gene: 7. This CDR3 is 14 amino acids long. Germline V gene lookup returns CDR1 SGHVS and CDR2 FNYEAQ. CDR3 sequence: CASSPGLAAETQYF. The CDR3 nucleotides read TGTGCCAGCAGCCCAGGACTAGCCGCCGAGACCCAGTACTTC. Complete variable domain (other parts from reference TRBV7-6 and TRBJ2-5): GAGVSQSPRYKVTKRGQDVALRCDPISGHVSLYWYRQALGQGPEFLTYFNYEAQQDKSGLPNDRFSAERPEGSISTLTIQRTEQRDSAMYRCASSPGLAAETQYFGPGTRLLVL.

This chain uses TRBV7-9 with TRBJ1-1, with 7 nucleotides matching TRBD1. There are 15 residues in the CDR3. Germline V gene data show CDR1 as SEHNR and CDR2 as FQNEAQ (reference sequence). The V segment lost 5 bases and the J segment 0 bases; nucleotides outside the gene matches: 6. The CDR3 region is CASSGRQGLNTEAFF. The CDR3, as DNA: TGTGCCAGCAGCGGTCGACAGGGCCTGAACACTGAAGCTTTCTTT.

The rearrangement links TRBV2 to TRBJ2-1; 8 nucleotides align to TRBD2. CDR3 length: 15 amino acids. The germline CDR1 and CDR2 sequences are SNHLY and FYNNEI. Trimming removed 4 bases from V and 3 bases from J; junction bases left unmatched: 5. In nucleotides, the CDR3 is TGTGCCAGCAGTGCTGGAACTAGCGGCTACAATGAGCAGTTCTTC. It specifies CASSAGTSGYNEQFF.

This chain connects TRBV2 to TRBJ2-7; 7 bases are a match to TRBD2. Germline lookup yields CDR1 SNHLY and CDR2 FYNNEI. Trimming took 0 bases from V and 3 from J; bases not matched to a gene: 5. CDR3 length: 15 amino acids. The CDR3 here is CASSEAPSGNYEQYF. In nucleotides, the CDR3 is TGTGCCAGCAGTGAAGCGCCTAGCGGAAACTACGAGCAGTACTTC.

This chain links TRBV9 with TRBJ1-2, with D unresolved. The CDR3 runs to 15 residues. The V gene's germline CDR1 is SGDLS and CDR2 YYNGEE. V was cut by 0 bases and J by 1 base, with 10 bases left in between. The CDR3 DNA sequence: TGTGCCAGCAGCGTAGAAGACACCCATAACTATGGCTACACCTTC. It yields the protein CASSVEDTHNYGYTF.

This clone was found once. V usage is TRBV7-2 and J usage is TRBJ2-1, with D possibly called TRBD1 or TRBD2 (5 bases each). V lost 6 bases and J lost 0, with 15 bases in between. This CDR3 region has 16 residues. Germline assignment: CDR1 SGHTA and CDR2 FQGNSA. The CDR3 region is CASSSEGISSYNEQFF. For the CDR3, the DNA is TGTGCCAGCAGTTCCGAGGGGATTAGCTCCTACAATGAGCAGTTCTTC.

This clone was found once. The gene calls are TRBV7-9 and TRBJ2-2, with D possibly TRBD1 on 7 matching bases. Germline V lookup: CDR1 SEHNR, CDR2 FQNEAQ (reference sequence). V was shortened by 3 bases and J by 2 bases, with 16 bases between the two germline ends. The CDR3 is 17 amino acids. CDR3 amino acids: CASSFRAEGANTGELFF. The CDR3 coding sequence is TGTGCCAGCAGCTTCCGAGCGGAGGGGGCTAACACCGGGGAGCTGTTTTTT.

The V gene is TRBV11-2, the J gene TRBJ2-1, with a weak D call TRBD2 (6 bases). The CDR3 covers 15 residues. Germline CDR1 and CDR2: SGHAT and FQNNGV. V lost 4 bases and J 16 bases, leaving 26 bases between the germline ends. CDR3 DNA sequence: TGTGCCAGCAGCTCTCCCTCGGGCGGGGACCCTGCCCAATTCTTC. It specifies CASSSPSGGDPAQFF. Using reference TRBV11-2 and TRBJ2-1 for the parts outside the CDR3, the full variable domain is EAGVAQSPRYKIIEKRQSVAFWCNPISGHATLYWYQQILGQGPKLLIQFQNNGVVDDSQLPKDRFSAERLKGVDSTLKIQPAKLEDSAVYLCASSSPSGGDPAQFFGPGTRLTVL.

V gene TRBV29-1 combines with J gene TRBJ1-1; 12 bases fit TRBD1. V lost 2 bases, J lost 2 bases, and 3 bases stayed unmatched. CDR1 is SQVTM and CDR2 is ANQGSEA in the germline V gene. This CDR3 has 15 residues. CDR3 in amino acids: CSVEKGQGANTEAFF. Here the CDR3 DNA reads TGCAGCGTTGAAAAGGGACAGGGGGCAAACACTGAAGCTTTCTTT.

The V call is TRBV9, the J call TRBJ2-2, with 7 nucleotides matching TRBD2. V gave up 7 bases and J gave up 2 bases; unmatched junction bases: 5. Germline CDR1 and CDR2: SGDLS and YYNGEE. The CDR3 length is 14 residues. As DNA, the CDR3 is TGTGCCAGCGAGCTAGCGGATAACACCGGGGAGCTGTTTTTT. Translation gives CASELADNTGELFF.

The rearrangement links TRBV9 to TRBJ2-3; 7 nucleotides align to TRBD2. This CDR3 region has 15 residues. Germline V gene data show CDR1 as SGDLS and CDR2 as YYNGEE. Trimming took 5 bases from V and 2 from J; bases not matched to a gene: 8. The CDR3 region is CASSLTGTITDTQYF. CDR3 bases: TGTGCCAGCAGTCTAACCGGGACTATCACAGATACGCAGTATTTT.